This T cell receptor (beta chain) was captured by sequencing in a study of shared T cell receptors in the human thymus. Germline V CDR1 and CDR2: LGHNT, FRNRAP. The CDR3 is 17 amino acids. The V gene end was trimmed by 2 bases and the J gene end by 0 bases; junction bases not matched to a gene: 7. Sequenced by immunoSEQ multiplex PCR; TCRdb stores in-frame clones only, minus some. The sample has about 540,000 clones, approximately 80% seen once. These data are also associated with another study on human thymus T cells. As that report states: The people who donated were healthy Finnish babies having corrective surgery for congenital heart defects. Resections from corrective heart surgery provided thymus tissue. In unrelated individuals, thymic repertoires overlapped highly, according to related research.

What was sequenced was thymocytes. The chain recombines TRBV12-5 with TRBJ2-5; 9 nucleotides align to TRBD2. The TCR sequence derives from a boy less than two years old with a congenital heart defect. The CDR3 DNA follows: TGTGCTAGTGGTTTGATCGGGCGGGAGGGGTACCAAGAGACCCAGTACTTC. Translating gives CASGLIGREGYQETQYF.